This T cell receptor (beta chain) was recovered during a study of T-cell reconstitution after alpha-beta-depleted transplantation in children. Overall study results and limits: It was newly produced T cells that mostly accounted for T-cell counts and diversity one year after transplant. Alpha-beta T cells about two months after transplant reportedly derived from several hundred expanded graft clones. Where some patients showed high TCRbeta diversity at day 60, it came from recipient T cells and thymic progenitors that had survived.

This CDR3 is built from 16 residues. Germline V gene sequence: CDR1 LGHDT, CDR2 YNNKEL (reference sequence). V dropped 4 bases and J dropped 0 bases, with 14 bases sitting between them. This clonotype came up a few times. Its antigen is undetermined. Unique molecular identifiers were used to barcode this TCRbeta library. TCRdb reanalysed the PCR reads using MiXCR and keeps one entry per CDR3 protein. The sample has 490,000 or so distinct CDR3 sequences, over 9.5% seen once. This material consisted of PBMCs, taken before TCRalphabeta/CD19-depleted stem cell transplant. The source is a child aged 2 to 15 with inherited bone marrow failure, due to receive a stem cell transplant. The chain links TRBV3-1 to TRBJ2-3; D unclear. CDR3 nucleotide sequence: TGTGCCAGCAGCCGCCTCTTGGCGTCTAGCACAGATACGCAGTATTTT. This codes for CASSRLLASSTDTQYF.